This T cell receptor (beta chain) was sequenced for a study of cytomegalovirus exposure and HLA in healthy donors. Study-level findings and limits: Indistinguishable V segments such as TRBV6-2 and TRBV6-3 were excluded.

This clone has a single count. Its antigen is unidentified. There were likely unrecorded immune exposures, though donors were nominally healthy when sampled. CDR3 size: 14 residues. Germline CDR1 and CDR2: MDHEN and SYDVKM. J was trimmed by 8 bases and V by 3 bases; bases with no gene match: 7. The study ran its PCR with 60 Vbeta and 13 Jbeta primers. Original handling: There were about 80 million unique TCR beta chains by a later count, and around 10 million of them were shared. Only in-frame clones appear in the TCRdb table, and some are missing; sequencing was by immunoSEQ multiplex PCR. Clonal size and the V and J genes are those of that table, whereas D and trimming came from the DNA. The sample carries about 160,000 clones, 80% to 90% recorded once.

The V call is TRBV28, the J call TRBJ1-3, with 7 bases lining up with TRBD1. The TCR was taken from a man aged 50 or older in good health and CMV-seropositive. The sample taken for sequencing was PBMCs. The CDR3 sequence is CASSFETGWDTIYF. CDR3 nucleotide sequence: TGTGCCAGCAGTTTTGAGACAGGGTGGGACACCATATATTTT.